One sample yielded the 4 T cell receptor beta chains listed below, sequenced in a study of T-cell memory formation after mild COVID-19. TCRdb itself ran the 5' RACE reads through MiXCR, one entry per CDR3 protein. In the table there are about 82,000 distinct CDR3 sequences, 10% to 15% of which are singletons. Input material: PBMCs or a T cell subset sorted from them (not recorded which). The origin of the receptors is an adult woman who had mild COVID-19 (a few samples of this study predate the infection). Cell type and time point are not known.

CDR3: CASSWIGTGDNEQFF. The CDR3 DNA sequence: TGTGCCAGCAGTTGGATCGGGACAGGCGACAATGAGCAGTTCTTC. The rearrangement links TRBV6-5 to TRBJ2-1, with 8 bases that match TRBD1. CDR1 and CDR2 from the germline V gene are MNHEY and SVGAGI. The CDR3 extends over 15 amino acids. V lost 4 bases, J lost 5 bases, and 7 bases stayed unmatched.

This chain links TRBV24-1 with TRBJ2-6; either TRBD1 or TRBD2 may fit D (5 bases each). The CDR3 sequence is 16 residues long. Per the germline V gene, CDR1 is KGHDR and CDR2 is SFDVKD. V shed 4 bases and J shed 1 base, with 10 bases lying between them. The CDR3 DNA reads as TGTGCCACCAGTGAAAGGGGAGAGTCTGGGGCCAACGTCCTGACTTTC. As protein: CATSERGESGANVLTF.

This clonotype was found a few times. The rearrangement links TRBV7-9 to TRBJ1-1; a possible D gene is TRBD1 (6 bases). Deletions cut 6 bases from V and 6 bases from J, with 20 bases between. Germline values: CDR1 SEHNR, CDR2 FQNEAQ (reference sequence). CDR3 length: 15 residues. Here the CDR3 DNA reads TGTGCCAGCAGTAGATGGCACAGGGATGAACCTGAAGCTTTCTTT. It is translated as CASSRWHRDEPEAFF.

This clonotype appeared a few times. The chain carries TRBV7-9 and TRBJ2-3; 9 bases match TRBD1. V shed 5 bases and J 4 bases; nucleotides not matched to a gene: 7. Per the germline V gene, CDR1 is SEHNR and CDR2 is FQNEAQ (reference sequence). This CDR3 contains 15 residues. The DNA for the CDR3 is TGTGCCAGCAGCCCTACCGGGACAGGGCCAGATACGCAGTATTTT. It is translated as CASSPTGTGPDTQYF.